The 26 T cell receptor beta chains below were found in one sample sequenced in a study of cytomegalovirus exposure and HLA in healthy donors. With 60 Vbeta and 13 Jbeta primers, the PCR was carried out. Using immunoSEQ multiplex PCR, the repertoire was profiled, and TCRdb retains in-frame clones only, with some absent. The data contain 120,000 or so clones, about two thirds of them seen just once; the ten biggest clones take up around 4%. Sequenced: PBMCs. The receptor set was obtained from a young man in good health and CMV-seronegative.

V is TRBV5-1 and J is TRBJ1-4, with D maybe TRBD1 (5 bases). The CDR3 runs to 14 residues. Germline V gives CDR1 SGHRS, CDR2 YFSETQ. Trimming cost V 4 bases and J 6 bases, with 13 bases left between them. CDR3 residues: CASSTGTSDEKLFF. CDR3 sequence (DNA): TGCGCCAGCAGCACCGGGACTTCGGATGAAAAACTGTTTTTT. The variable domain in full, with the rest retrieved from reference TRBV5-1 and TRBJ1-4, is KAGVTQTPRYLIKTRGQQVTLSCSPISGHRSVSWYQQTPGQGLQFLFEYFSETQRNKGNFPGRFSGRQFSNSRSEMNVSTLELGDSALYLCASSTGTSDEKLFFGSGTQLSVL.

The chain has TRBV18 and TRBJ2-7; 9 nucleotides match TRBD1. Germline assignment: CDR1 KGHSH and CDR2 LQKENI. The V and J ends lost 9 bases and 6 bases, in that order; junction bases with no gene match: 15. This CDR3 region has 15 residues. CDR3 sequence: CASTSTGTGFLEQYF. The CDR3 nucleotides are TGTGCCAGTACCTCTACCGGGACAGGGTTCCTCGAGCAGTACTTC.

The genes are TRBV7-9 and TRBJ2-3; D might be TRBD2 (5 bases). The CDR3 extends over 16 amino acids. The V end was cut by 1 base, the J end by 5 bases, with 16 bases between. Germline V gene data show CDR1 as SEHNR and CDR2 as FQNEAQ (reference sequence). Here the CDR3 reads CASSLVYGENRDTQYF. CDR3 coding DNA: TGTGCCAGCAGCTTAGTATACGGGGAGAACCGAGATACGCAGTATTTT.

This chain connects TRBV9 to TRBJ2-5, with 8 bases matching TRBD2. Germline loops: CDR1 SGDLS, CDR2 YYNGEE. This CDR3 spans 15 amino acids. J lost 4 bases, V lost 3 bases, and 8 bases had no gene match. The DNA of the CDR3 is TGTGCCAGCAGCGAGGGGGGACGGGGGGGAGAGACCCAGTACTTC. Its translation is CASSEGGRGGETQYF.

The V call is TRBV27, the J call TRBJ1-2; 10 bases line up with TRBD1. CDR1 and CDR2 from the germline V gene are MNHEY and SMNVEV (reference sequence). V was clipped by 3 bases and J by 4 bases; unmatched bases: 17. The CDR3 length is 19 residues. CDR3 amino acids: CASSLKIQWDRGSGYGYTF. The CDR3 nucleotides read TGTGCCAGCAGTTTGAAGATCCAGTGGGACAGGGGTTCGGGCTATGGCTACACCTTC.

The genes are TRBV5-6 and TRBJ1-2; 8 nucleotides match TRBD1. This CDR3 is built from 10 residues. Germline CDR1 SGHDT, CDR2 YYEEEE. Written as DNA, the CDR3 is TGTATGGACAGGGTGGGTGGCTACACCTTC. Translated, it gives CMDRVGGYTF.

This sequence joins TRBV18 and TRBJ2-3, with 10 bases identical to TRBD2. The CDR3 is made up of 17 amino acids. The V and J ends lost 2 bases and 8 bases, in that order; junction bases with no gene match: 13. Per the germline V gene, CDR1 is KGHSH and CDR2 is LQKENI. The CDR3 DNA is TGTGCCAGCTCACCAAGTGCTAGCGGGGGAGACTCGGGTACGCAGTATTTT. Translation gives CASSPSASGGDSGTQYF.

This chain uses TRBV9 with TRBJ2-7, with TRBD1 matching over 9 bases. Per the germline V gene, CDR1 is SGDLS and CDR2 is YYNGEE. The CDR3 totals 14 residues. V trimming: 4 bases; J trimming: 3 bases; junction bases outside the gene matches: 5. CDR3 sequence (DNA): TGTGCCAGCAGCCCCCGGGACAGGGTCTACGAGCAGTACTTC. It specifies CASSPRDRVYEQYF.

CDR3 protein: CASSMGPAVAYGYTF. In DNA form, the CDR3 reads TGTGCCAGTAGTATGGGCCCAGCTGTCGCCTATGGCTACACCTTC. The J gene is TRBJ1-2, the V gene TRBV19; D is unclear. The V gene's germline CDR1 is LNHDA and CDR2 SQIVND (reference sequence). CDR3 size: 15 residues. V was cut by 3 bases and J by 4 bases, with 15 bases left in between.

This chain joins TRBV14 and TRBJ2-2; D might be TRBD2 (6 bases). Germline loops: CDR1 SGHDN, CDR2 FVKESK. This CDR3 contains 18 residues. The V end was cut by 4 bases, the J end by 2 bases, with 20 bases between. CDR3 region: CASSLGDSISTNTGELFF. The CDR3 DNA follows: TGTGCCAGCAGCCTGGGGGACTCGATAAGCACAAACACCGGGGAGCTGTTTTTT.

The chain is built from TRBV5-3 and TRBJ1-6, with D possibly TRBD1 on 5 matching bases. TRBV5-3 is an ORF, and what it does is uncertain. The CDR3 covers 18 residues. V lost 4 bases and J 0 bases, leaving 17 bases between the germline ends. Here the CDR3 DNA reads TGTGCCAGAAGCAGGCGGGGCGCGCCGAGCTCCTATAATTCACCCCTCCACTTT. The encoded protein is CARSRRGAPSSYNSPLHF.

This chain connects TRBV9 to TRBJ2-5, with D possibly TRBD1 on 6 matching bases. This CDR3 region has 14 residues. Trimming took 1 base from V and 4 from J, leaving 11 bases between them. Germline V lookup: CDR1 SGDLS, CDR2 YYNGEE. CDR3 sequence reads: CASSVMGQGETQYF. CDR3 bases: TGTGCCAGCAGCGTAATGGGACAAGGAGAGACCCAGTACTTC.

V gene TRBV30 combines with J gene TRBJ1-5; the match to TRBD1 covers 7 bases. V shed 1 base and J 16 bases; nucleotides not matched to a gene: 16. This CDR3 has 14 amino acids. The V gene's germline CDR1 is GTSNPN and CDR2 SVGIG (reference sequence). The CDR3 reads CAWSASLVEGALHF. The CDR3 DNA is TGTGCCTGGAGTGCCTCCCTTGTTGAGGGGGCCCTTCATTTT. Looking up the rest from reference TRBV30 and TRBJ1-5 gives the full variable domain: SQTIHQWPATLVQPVGSPLSLECTVEGTSNPNLYWYRQAAGRGLQLLFYSVGIGQISSEVPQNLSASRPQDRQFILSSKKLLLSDSGFYLCAWSASLVEGALHFGDGTRLSIL.

Concerning this clone itself: At one of its ends the junction is not consistent with the germline gene, which may arise from a read error. V usage is TRBV7-9 and J usage is TRBJ2-1, with D hard to call. Per the germline V gene, CDR1 is SEHNR and CDR2 is FQNEAQ (reference sequence). The CDR3 is 10 amino acids. CDR3 bases: TGTTCCAGCAGCTTGGGCCCGGAAATCTTC. Translation: CSSSLGPEIF.

The rearrangement links TRBV5-1 to TRBJ2-5; 7 nucleotides align to TRBD1. Germline CDR1 SGHRS, CDR2 YFSETQ. After removal of 3 bases from V and 0 bases from J, the junction contained 2 bases not matched to a gene. The CDR3 is 14 amino acids. In DNA, the CDR3 is TGCGCCAGCAGCTCACAGGGGTACCAAGAGACCCAGTACTTC. Its translation is CASSSQGYQETQYF.

The chain employs TRBV6-1 and TRBJ2-5, with 8 bases lining up with TRBD1. In germline, CDR1 is MNHNS, CDR2 SASEGT. The CDR3 covers 14 residues. J gave up 5 bases and V 2 bases, and 4 bases lay outside the gene matches. The CDR3 reads CASSEKTGEETQYF. The CDR3 region has the DNA TGTGCCAGCAGTGAAAAGACAGGGGAGGAGACCCAGTACTTC.

V is TRBV15 and J is TRBJ2-1; TRBD2 aligns across 7 bases. The CDR3 covers 19 residues. Trimming cost V 7 bases and J 0 bases; bases outside gene matches: 18. Germline CDR1 reads LNHNV; CDR2 reads YYDKDF (reference sequence). The CDR3 bases are TGTGCCACCAACCCGCTCCAGCACCCCGGGGGGTACTCCTACAATGAGCAGTTCTTC. Its protein is CATNPLQHPGGYSYNEQFF.

The rearrangement uses TRBV5-1 and TRBJ2-5, with a weak D call TRBD1 (6 bases). Trimming removed 2 bases at V and 14 bases at J, with 13 bases between. The germline V gene encodes CDR1 SGHRS and CDR2 YFSETQ. The CDR3 has 11 amino acids. The CDR3 sequence is CASSLTGLLYF. The CDR3 nucleotides are TGCGCCAGCAGCTTAACAGGGCTTTTATACTTC.

The genes are TRBV25-1 and TRBJ1-5; 11 bases map to TRBD1. Germline CDR1 and CDR2: MGHDK and SYGVNS. CDR3 length equals 16 residues. J lost 5 bases, V lost 3 bases, and 6 bases had no gene match. This chain's CDR3 is CASSESGQGAHQPQHF. The DNA for the CDR3 is TGTGCCAGCAGTGAGTCTGGACAGGGGGCCCATCAGCCCCAGCATTTT.

The rearrangement uses TRBV4-2 and TRBJ2-5, with TRBD2 matching over 10 bases. This CDR3 contains 18 residues. From germline, CDR1 is LGHNA and CDR2 YNFKEQ. Germline trimming cut 1 base from V and 4 bases from J; bases unmatched to any gene: 12. CDR3 sequence: CASSQGSGGASRSETQYF. The CDR3 DNA follows: TGTGCCAGCAGCCAAGGGAGCGGGGGGGCTTCGCGTTCAGAGACCCAGTACTTC.

The rearrangement uses TRBV5-4 and TRBJ1-2; 8 bases agree with TRBD1. Germline CDR1 is SGHNT and CDR2 is YYREEE (reference sequence). The junction had 8 bases not matched to a gene; V was cut back by 0 bases and J by 1 base. The CDR3 runs to 17 residues. CDR3 DNA: TGTGCCAGCAGCTTGGGACCCGGGACAGGAGATAACTATGGCTACACCTTC. It translates to CASSLGPGTGDNYGYTF. Looking up the rest from reference TRBV5-4 and TRBJ1-2 gives the full variable domain: ETGVTQSPTHLIKTRGQQVTLRCSSQSGHNTVSWYQQALGQGPQFIFQYYREEENGRGNFPPRFSGLQFPNYSSELNVNALELDDSALYLCASSLGPGTGDNYGYTFGSGTRLTVV.

The CDR3 here is CASSRDRAYGYTF. In DNA form, the CDR3 reads TGCGCCAGCAGCCGGGACAGGGCCTATGGCTACACCTTC. This rearrangement joins TRBV5-1 to TRBJ1-2; 9 nucleotides line up with TRBD1. CDR1 SGHRS and CDR2 YFSETQ come from the germline V gene. V trimming: 4 bases; J trimming: 4 bases; junction bases outside the gene matches: 2. The CDR3 contains 13 residues. Using reference TRBV5-1 and TRBJ1-2 for the parts outside the CDR3, the full variable domain is KAGVTQTPRYLIKTRGQQVTLSCSPISGHRSVSWYQQTPGQGLQFLFEYFSETQRNKGNFPGRFSGRQFSNSRSEMNVSTLELGDSALYLCASSRDRAYGYTFGSGTRLTVV.

This rearrangement joins TRBV7-9 to TRBJ2-3; TRBD1 is a possible D gene (8 bases). There are 16 residues in the CDR3. V gave up 5 bases and J gave up 5 bases, with 20 bases separating them. Germline V lookup: CDR1 SEHNR, CDR2 FQNEAQ (reference sequence). CDR3 in amino acids: CASSPGGDRFGDTQYF. In DNA form, the CDR3 reads TGTGCCAGCAGCCCAGGGGGGGACAGGTTCGGAGATACGCAGTATTTT.

The rearrangement joins TRBV7-3 to TRBJ2-7, with 10 bases that match TRBD1. Losses at the gene ends were 3 bases for V and 1 base for J; bases not matched to a gene: 6. Germline V gene lookup returns CDR1 SGHTA and CDR2 FQGTGA. There are 16 residues in the CDR3. CDR3 sequence: CASSFTGTGASYEQYF. The CDR3 DNA reads as TGTGCCAGCAGCTTCACCGGGACAGGGGCTTCCTACGAGCAGTACTTC.

The rearrangement links TRBV14 to TRBJ2-3; 8 nucleotides match TRBD2. V was clipped by 6 bases and J by 1 base; unmatched bases: 15. Germline CDR1 SGHDN, CDR2 FVKESK. The CDR3 is made up of 18 amino acids. As DNA, the CDR3 is TGTGCCAGCAGTCTTCCTCCGGGACTAGGGCTTCGCACAGATACGCAGTATTTT. Its protein product is CASSLPPGLGLRTDTQYF.

This clone was observed a handful of times. J is TRBJ2-7 and V is TRBV11-3; D may be TRBD1 (5 bases). The CDR3 loop spans 13 amino acids. V dropped 6 bases and J dropped 3 bases, with 12 bases sitting between them. Germline assignment: CDR1 SGHNT and CDR2 YENEEA. Here the CDR3 reads CASSFGDSYEQYF. As DNA, the CDR3 is TGTGCCAGCAGTTTCGGTGACAGCTACGAGCAGTACTTC.